This T cell receptor (beta chain) was identified in a study of blood T cells in healthy people across ages. Comments on this clonotype: Its specificity is not known.

V trimming: 3 bases; J trimming: 7 bases; junction bases outside the gene matches: 8. Germline V gene sequence: CDR1 LGHNA, CDR2 YSLEER. The CDR3 sequence is 15 residues long. The authors ran a second PCR of 7 to 11 cycles using a sample-barcoded 5' primer and a J-beta primer mix. Each cDNA molecule was tagged by a template-switch adaptor with 12 random nucleotides. TCRdb independently ran MiXCR on the 5' RACE reads; one entry per CDR3 protein. The sample includes approximately 940,000 distinct CDR3 sequences, roughly 50% of them seen just once. Broader study findings: With donor CMV status unknown, expanded clonotype changes were possibly confounded.

The sequenced material came from blood. The TCR originated in a man aged 25 to 45 in good health. The chain joins TRBV4-3 to TRBJ1-2, with 10 bases lining up with TRBD1. The CDR3 DNA reads as TGCGCCAGCAGCCAGGCACCAGGACAGGGGGTTGGCTACACCTTC. Protein sequence: CASSQAPGQGVGYTF.